This TCR beta chain was obtained from a study of shared clonotypes between healthy human individuals. Study results and caveats: Limited genetic and exposure-history diversity came from having few donors. Shared across a few donors were roughly 5% of the naive CD4 clonotypes. In this cohort, only blood was sampled, and tissue repertoires likely differ.

The germline gives CDR1 SGHAT, CDR2 FQDESV (reference sequence). With 6 bases clipped from V and 4 bases from J, the junction kept 8 bases outside the gene matches. The CDR3 totals 15 residues. Positive CCR7 selection of CD45RO-negative cells yielded the naive CD8 cells, and terminally differentiated effector memory CD45RA+ cells were excluded. An even split of each subset's genomic DNA across several immunoSEQ plates was performed. The data were produced by immunoSEQ multiplex PCR, yet TCRdb's version contains in-frame clones alone and is incomplete. The repertoire holds nearly 600,000 clones, with around 95% as singletons. On this clone itself: The antigen remains undetermined.

This sequence joins TRBV11-1 and TRBJ2-5, with TRBD2 matching 10 bases. The sequenced sample consisted of naive CD8+ T cells sorted from blood. This sequence was found in a woman aged 25-40 years in good health. The CDR3, as DNA: TGTGCCAGCAGTCTAGCGGGAGAGGCCGGAGAGACCCAGTACTTC. This encodes CASSLAGEAGETQYF.